Below, 9 T cell receptor beta chains from the same sample are listed, as sequenced in a study of blood T cell repertoires in COVID-19. Sequencing was performed with immunoSEQ multiplex PCR; in TCRdb, only in-frame clones are kept and a portion is missing. The sample includes about 210,000 clones, about four fifths seen only once; the top ten take over 9.5%. Sequencing was done on a sample of peripheral blood. Every receptor here comes from a woman aged 35 to 49 with acute or convalescent COVID-19.

The rearrangement links TRBV4-1 to TRBJ1-3, with D unclear. Germline CDR1 is MGHRA and CDR2 is YSYEKL. The CDR3 sequence is 12 residues long. V was cut by 0 bases and J by 5 bases, with 2 bases left in between. DNA for the CDR3: TGCGCCAGCAGCCAAGACAGAAACACCATATATTTT. Translated, it gives CASSQDRNTIYF.

The chain has TRBV30 and TRBJ1-1; the D gene is possibly TRBD1 (5 bases). V lost 5 bases and J lost 2, with 6 bases in between. This CDR3 has 11 residues. Germline V gene data show CDR1 as GTSNPN and CDR2 as SVGIG (reference sequence). The chain's CDR3 is CAWDRNTEAFF. For the CDR3, the DNA is TGTGCCTGGGACAGAAACACTGAAGCTTTCTTT.

The chain is built from TRBV13 and TRBJ2-7; maybe TRBD2 (6 bases). Germline CDR1 and CDR2: PRHDT and FYEKMQ (reference sequence). The CDR3 totals 14 residues. V lost 5 bases, J lost 7 bases, and 18 bases lay in between. The CDR3 DNA sequence: TGTGCCAGCAGCGAACCGGGAGTAAAAGGGGAGCAGTACTTC. Amino acid sequence: CASSEPGVKGEQYF.

J is TRBJ2-3 and V is TRBV5-1, with 7 bases fitting TRBD2. There are 14 residues in the CDR3. The V and J ends lost 2 bases and 2 bases, in that order; junction bases with no gene match: 2. Germline V gene sequence: CDR1 SGHRS, CDR2 YFSETQ. DNA of the CDR3: TGCGCCAGCAGCTTCAGCGGGACCACAGATACGCAGTATTTT. Its protein product is CASSFSGTTDTQYF.

This clone showed up just once. The V call is TRBV13, the J call TRBJ2-7; 7 positions match TRBD2. After removal of 3 bases from V and 3 bases from J, the junction contained 8 bases not matched to a gene. From germline, CDR1 is PRHDT and CDR2 FYEKMQ (reference sequence). The CDR3 has 15 amino acids. The CDR3 is CASSFPAGGFYEQYF. As DNA, the CDR3 is TGTGCCAGCAGCTTTCCCGCCGGGGGGTTCTACGAGCAGTACTTC.

This clone was counted once. V gene TRBV19 combines with J gene TRBJ2-5; TRBD2 matches 9 bases. Germline values: CDR1 LNHDA, CDR2 SQIVND (reference sequence). V lost 0 bases to trimming and J lost 6 bases; unmatched junction nucleotides: 11. The CDR3 is made up of 17 amino acids. In DNA, the CDR3 is TGTGCCAGTAGTATAGATTTCGTTAGCGGGAGAGGACAGACCCAGTACTTC. Residues: CASSIDFVSGRGQTQYF.

This chain joins TRBV6-5 and TRBJ1-1, with D possibly matching TRBD1 (5 bases). V lost 7 bases and J lost 0, with 12 bases in between. The CDR3 length is 14 residues. Germline-derived CDR1 and CDR2 are MNHEY and SVGAGI. DNA for the CDR3: TGTGCCAGCATGTGGGGGGGGATGAACACTGAAGCTTTCTTT. As protein: CASMWGGMNTEAFF.

The chain uses TRBV7-6 and TRBJ2-3; 8 bases fit TRBD1. The CDR3 runs to 16 residues. V lost 5 bases to trimming and J lost 4 bases; unmatched junction nucleotides: 11. The germline V gene encodes CDR1 SGHVS and CDR2 FNYEAQ. CDR3 residues: CASSLGQGLLSDTQYF. CDR3 in DNA: TGTGCCAGCAGCCTCGGACAGGGACTTTTATCAGATACGCAGTATTTT.

The CDR3 spells CASSRSSNSGNTIYF. The CDR3, as DNA: TGTGCCAGCAGCCGTTCGTCTAACTCTGGAAACACCATATATTTT. The rearrangement links TRBV3-1 (or the pseudogene TRBV3-2) to TRBJ1-3; D uncertain. CDR3 length equals 15 residues. Germline V gene sequence: CDR1 LGHDT, CDR2 YNNKEL (reference sequence). Trimming removed 4 bases at V and 0 bases at J, with 10 bases between.